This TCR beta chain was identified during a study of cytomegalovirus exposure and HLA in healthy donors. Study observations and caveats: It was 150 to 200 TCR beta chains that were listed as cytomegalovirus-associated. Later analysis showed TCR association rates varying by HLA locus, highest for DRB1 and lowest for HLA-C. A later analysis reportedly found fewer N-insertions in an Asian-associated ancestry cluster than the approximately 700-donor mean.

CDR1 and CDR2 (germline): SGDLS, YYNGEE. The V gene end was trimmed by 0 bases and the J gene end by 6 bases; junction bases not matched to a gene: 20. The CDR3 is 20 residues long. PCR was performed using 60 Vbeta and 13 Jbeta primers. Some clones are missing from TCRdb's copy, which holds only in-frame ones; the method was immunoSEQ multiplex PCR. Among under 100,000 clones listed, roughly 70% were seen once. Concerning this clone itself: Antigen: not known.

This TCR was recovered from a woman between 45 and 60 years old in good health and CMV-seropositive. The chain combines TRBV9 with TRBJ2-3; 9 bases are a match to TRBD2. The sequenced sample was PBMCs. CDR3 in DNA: TGTGCCAGCAGCGTAGATCCCCTAGCGGGAAGTCTGGGGCGCATGGATACGCAGTATTTT. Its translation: CASSVDPLAGSLGRMDTQYF. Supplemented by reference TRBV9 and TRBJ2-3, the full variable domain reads DSGVTQTPKHLITATGQRVTLRCSPRSGDLSVYWYQQSLDQGLQFLIQYYNGEERAKGNILERFSAQQFPDLHSELNLSSLELGDSALYFCASSVDPLAGSLGRMDTQYFGPGTRLTVL.